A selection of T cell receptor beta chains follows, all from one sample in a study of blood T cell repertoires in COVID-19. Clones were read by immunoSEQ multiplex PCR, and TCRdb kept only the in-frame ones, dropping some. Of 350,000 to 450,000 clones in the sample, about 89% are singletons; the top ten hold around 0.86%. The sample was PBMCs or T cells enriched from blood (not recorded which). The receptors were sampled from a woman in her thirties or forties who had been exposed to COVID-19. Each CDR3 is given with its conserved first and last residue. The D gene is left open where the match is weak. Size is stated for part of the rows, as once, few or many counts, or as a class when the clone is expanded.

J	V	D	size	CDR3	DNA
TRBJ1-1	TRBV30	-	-	CAWQGLMNTEAFF	TGTGCCTGGCAGGGACTCATGAACACTGAAGCTTTCTTT
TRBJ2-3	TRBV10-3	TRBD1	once	CAISEVGTGVSPDTQYF	TGTGCCATCAGTGAGGTGGGGACAGGTGTCTCCCCAGATACGCAGTATTTT
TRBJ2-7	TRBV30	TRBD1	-	CAWSPDRAYEQYF	TGTGCCTGGAGTCCGGACAGGGCTTACGAGCAGTACTTC
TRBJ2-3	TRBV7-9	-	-	CASSLEGGRTDTQYF	TGTGCCAGCAGCTTAGAAGGGGGACGTACAGATACGCAGTATTTT
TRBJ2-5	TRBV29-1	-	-	CSASGAKGETQYF	TGCAGCGCTTCAGGGGCCAAAGGGGAGACCCAGTACTTC
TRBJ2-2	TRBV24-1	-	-	CATSDFGGAGNTGELFF	TGTGCCACCAGTGATTTTGGGGGGGCGGGAAACACCGGGGAGCTGTTTTTT
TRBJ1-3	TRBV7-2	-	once	CASTPGPGNTIYF	TGTGCCAGCACCCCGGGTCCTGGAAACACCATATATTTT
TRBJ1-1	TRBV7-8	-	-	CASSFRVNLEAFF	TGTGCCAGCAGCTTCAGGGTGAACCTTGAAGCTTTCTTT
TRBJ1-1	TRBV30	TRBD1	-	CAWNSDREAFF	TGTGCCTGGAACTCGGACAGGGAAGCTTTCTTT
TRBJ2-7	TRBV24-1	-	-	CATSDLTSPYEQYF	TGTGCCACCAGTGATTTGACTAGTCCCTACGAGCAGTACTTC
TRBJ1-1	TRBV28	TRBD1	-	CASSSRNRGINTEAFF	TGTGCCAGCAGTTCACGGAACAGGGGGATAAACACTGAAGCTTTCTTT
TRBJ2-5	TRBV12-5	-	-	CASAFGNKDLQGGEETQYF	TGTGCTAGTGCCTTTGGGAATAAGGATCTACAGGGAGGGGAAGAGACCCAGTACTTC
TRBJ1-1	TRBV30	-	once	CAWKKLMNTEAFF	TGTGCCTGGAAGAAACTCATGAACACTGAAGCTTTCTTT
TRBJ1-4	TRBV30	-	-	CAWSWGLPTNEKLFF	TGTGCCTGGAGTTGGGGACTACCAACTAATGAAAAACTGTTTTTT
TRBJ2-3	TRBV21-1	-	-	CASSKVGRVTDTQYF	TGTGCCAGCAGCAAAGTTGGGAGAGTCACAGATACGCAGTATTTT
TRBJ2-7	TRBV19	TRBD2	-	CASSSSSGSYEQYF	TGTGCCAGTAGTAGTTCTAGCGGGAGTTACGAGCAGTACTTC
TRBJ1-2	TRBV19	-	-	CASANTPRDSYTF	TGTGCCAGTGCCAATACACCTCGGGATAGCTACACCTTC
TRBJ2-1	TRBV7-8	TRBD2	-	CASSLASSGVSSYNEQFF	TGTGCCAGCAGCTTAGCGTCCAGCGGGGTTAGCTCCTACAATGAGCAGTTCTTC
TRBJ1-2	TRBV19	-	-	CASRRQGSTNYGYTF	TGTGCCAGTAGGAGGCAGGGGTCTACTAACTATGGCTACACCTTC
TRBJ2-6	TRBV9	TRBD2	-	CASSPGLAGGGGANVLTF	TGTGCCAGCAGCCCAGGACTAGCGGGAGGGGGAGGGGCCAACGTCCTGACTTTC
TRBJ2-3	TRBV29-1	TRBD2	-	CSALIAGGTDTQYF	TGCAGCGCCCTCATAGCGGGGGGAACAGATACGCAGTATTTT
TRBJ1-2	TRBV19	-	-	CASAGGVVWNYGYTF	TGTGCCAGTGCGGGGGGGGTCGTCTGGAACTATGGCTACACCTTC
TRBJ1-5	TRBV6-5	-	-	CASSRGSNSNQPQHF	TGTGCCAGCAGTCGAGGGTCTAATAGCAATCAGCCCCAGCATTTT
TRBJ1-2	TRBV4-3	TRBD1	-	CASSQDVGQILKSYGYTF	TGCGCCAGCAGCCAAGATGTGGGACAGATATTAAAAAGTTATGGCTACACCTTC
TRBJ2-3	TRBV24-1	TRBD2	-	CATSEGLATDTQYF	TGTGCCACCAGTGAGGGACTAGCGACAGATACGCAGTATTTT
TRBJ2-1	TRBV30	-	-	CAWSIKGSRESEQFF	TGTGCCTGGAGTATCAAGGGGTCCAGGGAAAGTGAGCAGTTCTTC
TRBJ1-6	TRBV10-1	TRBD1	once	CASSAAGTGFSPLHF	TGCGCCAGCAGTGCCGCCGGGACAGGGTTTTCACCCCTCCACTTT
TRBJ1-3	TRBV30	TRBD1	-	CAWSGAPGDRAQNSGNTIYF	TGTGCCTGGAGCGGGGCCCCAGGGGACAGGGCTCAAAATTCTGGAAACACCATATATTTT
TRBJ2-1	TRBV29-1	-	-	CSVAQSSYNEQFF	TGCAGCGTTGCACAGAGCTCCTACAATGAGCAGTTCTTC
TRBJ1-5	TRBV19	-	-	CASSILTSASNQPQHF	TGTGCCAGTAGTATCCTTACGTCTGCGAGCAATCAGCCCCAGCATTTT
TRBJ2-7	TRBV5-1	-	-	CASSSGQRSSYEQYF	TGCGCCAGCAGCTCCGGACAGAGGAGCTCCTACGAGCAGTACTTC
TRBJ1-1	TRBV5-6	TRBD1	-	CASSFIRGRRTEAFF	TGTGCCAGCAGCTTTATAAGGGGGCGCCGGACTGAAGCTTTCTTT
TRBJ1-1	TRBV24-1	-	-	CATTEPQGGRTEAFF	TGTGCCACCACCGAGCCGCAAGGGGGTAGGACTGAAGCTTTCTTT
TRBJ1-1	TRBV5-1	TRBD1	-	CASSRDRANTEAFF	TGCGCCAGCAGCAGGGACAGGGCGAACACTGAAGCTTTCTTT
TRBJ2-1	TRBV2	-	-	CASRTRGNNEQFF	TGTGCCAGCAGGACTAGGGGCAACAATGAGCAGTTCTTC
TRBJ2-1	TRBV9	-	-	CASSVNKNEQFF	TGTGCCAGCAGCGTAAATAAAAATGAGCAGTTCTTC
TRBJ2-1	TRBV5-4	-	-	CASSHSTGYNEQFF	TGTGCCAGCAGCCATTCCACCGGGTACAATGAGCAGTTCTTC
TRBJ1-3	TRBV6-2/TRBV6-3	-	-	CASSPRTVGRNGNTIYF	TGTGCCAGCAGTCCCCGGACAGTGGGTCGCAATGGAAACACCATATATTTT
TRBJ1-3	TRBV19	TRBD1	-	CASSRGTGAKALGNTIYF	TGTGCCAGTAGCCGAGGGACAGGGGCAAAAGCTCTGGGAAACACCATATATTTT
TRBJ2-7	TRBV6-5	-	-	CASSTRGYEQYF	TGTGCCAGCAGTACAAGGGGCTACGAGCAGTACTTC
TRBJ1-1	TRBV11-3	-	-	CASSLNSFTEAFF	TGTGCCAGCAGCTTGAACAGTTTCACTGAAGCTTTCTTT
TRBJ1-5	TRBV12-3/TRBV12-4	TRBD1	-	CASRGQGDQPQHF	TGTGCCAGCAGAGGACAGGGGGATCAGCCCCAGCATTTT
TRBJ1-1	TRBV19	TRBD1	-	CASSSGQGRAEAFF	TGTGCCAGTAGTTCCGGACAGGGGAGGGCTGAAGCTTTCTTT
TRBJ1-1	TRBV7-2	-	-	CASSPQQGPEAFF	TGTGCCAGCAGCCCACAGCAGGGTCCTGAAGCTTTCTTT
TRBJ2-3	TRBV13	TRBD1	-	CASSRKVGQGVTDTQYF	TGTGCCAGCAGCCGTAAAGTCGGGCAGGGGGTCACAGATACGCAGTATTTT
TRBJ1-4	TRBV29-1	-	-	CSVSAGEGEKLFF	TGCAGCGTTTCGGCAGGGGAGGGAGAAAAACTGTTTTTT
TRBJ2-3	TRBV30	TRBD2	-	CAWSVLAGGPDTQYF	TGTGCCTGGAGTGTCCTAGCGGGGGGGCCGGATACGCAGTATTTT
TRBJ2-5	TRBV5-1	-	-	CASSPGAQETQYF	TGCGCCAGCAGCCCAGGGGCGCAAGAGACCCAGTACTTC
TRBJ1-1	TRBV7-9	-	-	CASNQPPGTEAFF	TGTGCCAGCAACCAGCCCCCAGGCACTGAAGCTTTCTTT
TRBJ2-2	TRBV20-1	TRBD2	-	CSASKVGGRAGELFF	TGCAGTGCTAGTAAAGTCGGCGGGAGGGCGGGTGAGCTGTTTTTT
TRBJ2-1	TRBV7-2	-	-	CASSPLEREQFF	TGTGCCAGCAGCCCCCTAGAGCGCGAGCAGTTCTTC
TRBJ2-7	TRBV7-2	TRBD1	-	CASRKTGASYEQYF	TGTGCCAGCAGGAAGACAGGGGCCTCCTACGAGCAGTACTTC